A single sample gave rise to the 18 T cell receptor beta chains below, sequenced in a study of Graves' ophthalmopathy and Graves' hyperthyroidism. Amplification of TCR beta CDR3 regions used RNA transcripts. RT-PCR was first run with HTBI primers, then multiplex PCR in a second round. Via MiXCR, TCRdb re-called the multiplex PCR reads, giving one row per CDR3 protein. Of about 390,000 distinct CDR3 sequences in the sample, roughly 15% were seen once. Input material: peripheral blood. The source of these receptors is a woman between 18 and 30 years old with stable Graves' hyperthyroidism.

This clonotype was counted many times. The chain employs TRBV2 and TRBJ2-2; the match to TRBD1 covers 7 bases. Germline CDR1 reads SNHLY; CDR2 reads FYNNEI. J gave up 6 bases and V 4 bases, and 5 bases lay outside the gene matches. The CDR3 extends over 14 amino acids. The CDR3 loop reads CASSVGQGAGELFF. CDR3 in DNA: TGTGCCAGCAGTGTAGGTCAGGGGGCCGGGGAGCTGTTTTTT.

Ten or more counts support this clonotype. V usage is TRBV27 and J usage is TRBJ1-2, with 9 bases matching TRBD1. Trimming removed 5 bases from V and 8 bases from J; junction bases left unmatched: 6. The length of the CDR3 is 13 residues. Germline V CDR1 and CDR2: MNHEY, SMNVEV (reference sequence). The CDR3 here is CASSKQGAGGYTF. The CDR3 DNA is TGTGCCAGCAGTAAACAGGGGGCAGGGGGCTACACCTTC.

Concerning this clonotype: This may arise from a read error, as a much more abundant clone is one base away. The gene calls are TRBV12-3 or TRBV12-4 and TRBJ2-5; D might be TRBD2 (6 bases). Trimming removed 4 bases from V and 4 bases from J, with 13 bases in between. The CDR3 extends over 14 amino acids. This CDR3 reads CASSSRGGTETQYF. CDR3 bases: TGTGCCAGCAGTTCCCGGGGAGGCACAGAGACCCAGTACTTC.

This clonotype was picked up a small number of times. This chain connects TRBV10-3 to TRBJ2-2; the D gene is possibly TRBD1 (6 bases). This CDR3 has 16 amino acids. V shed 0 bases and J shed 6 bases, with 14 bases lying between them. Germline values: CDR1 ENHRY, CDR2 SYGVKD. In DNA, the CDR3 is TGTGCCATCAGTGAGTCAACTACAGGGTCGGCCGGGGAGCTGTTTTTT. This codes for CAISESTTGSAGELFF.

This clonotype was detected many times. The chain joins TRBV7-3 to TRBJ2-5, with TRBD1 matching 8 bases. Germline V gene lookup returns CDR1 SGHTA and CDR2 FQGTGA. J lost 2 bases, V lost 4 bases, and 18 bases had no gene match. The CDR3 spans 19 residues. CDR3 bases: TGTGCCAGCAGCTACCCTTCACTCACCAGGACAGGGAGGCAAGAGACCCAGTACTTC. This gives the protein CASSYPSLTRTGRQETQYF.

Many counts were recorded for this clonotype. The chain uses TRBV2 and TRBJ2-5; TRBD1 matches 7 bases. Germline lookup yields CDR1 SNHLY and CDR2 FYNNEI. This CDR3 spans 11 amino acids. The J segment lost 9 bases and the V segment lost 5 bases, leaving 3 bases of the junction unmatched. The CDR3 DNA follows: TGTGCCAGCAGTCCGGGACAGCCCCAGTACTTC. It codes for CASSPGQPQYF.

This clonotype was seen ten or more times. The J gene is TRBJ1-1, the V gene TRBV6-5; the D gene is possibly TRBD1 (6 bases). The CDR3 totals 15 residues. Trimming pared 4 bases from V and 5 bases from J, leaving 17 bases between. Germline-derived CDR1 and CDR2 are MNHEY and SVGAGI. DNA of the CDR3: TGTGCCAGCAGTTCAAGGACTTGGGGGGCAACTGAAGCTTTCTTT. Translation gives CASSSRTWGATEAFF.

This clonotype has a handful of counts. This sequence joins TRBV12-3 or TRBV12-4 and TRBJ1-1, with a possible D match to TRBD1 (6 bases). CDR3 length: 14 residues. Between the trimmed V and J ends, which lost 3 bases and 3 bases, there was a span of 11 bases. As DNA, the CDR3 is TGTGCCAGCAGTTTTGGGGGGGGGCACACTGAAGCTTTCTTT. As protein: CASSFGGGHTEAFF.

The rearrangement joins TRBV6-1 to TRBJ1-1; TRBD1 agrees at 7 bases. This CDR3 comprises 15 residues. The V and J ends lost 4 bases and 5 bases, in that order; junction bases with no gene match: 10. In germline, CDR1 is MNHNS, CDR2 SASEGT. This CDR3 is CASSGLGQASTEAFF. The CDR3 bases are TGTGCCAGCAGTGGCCTCGGACAGGCGTCTACTGAAGCTTTCTTT.

This clonotype was observed many times. The chain links TRBV2 to TRBJ2-5; 11 bases agree with TRBD1. Germline loops: CDR1 SNHLY, CDR2 FYNNEI. Trimming cost V 3 bases and J 5 bases; bases outside gene matches: 5. The CDR3 covers 15 residues. DNA for the CDR3: TGTGCCAGCAGTGAGCCGGACAGGGGGCTTGAGACCCAGTACTTC. This encodes CASSEPDRGLETQYF.

This clonotype was observed at least ten times. The J gene is TRBJ1-1, the V gene TRBV5-1, with D possibly TRBD1 on 6 matching bases. CDR3 length: 14 amino acids. The germline gives CDR1 SGHRS, CDR2 YFSETQ. V was shortened by 4 bases and J by 8 bases, with 18 bases between the two germline ends. The CDR3: CASSGPGDVTEAFF. In nucleotides, the CDR3 is TGCGCCAGCAGCGGCCCAGGGGACGTAACGGAAGCTTTCTTT.

There are many counts of this clonotype. The chain recombines TRBV19 with TRBJ2-6, with D maybe TRBD1 (5 bases). The CDR3 is made up of 17 amino acids. Looked up from germline, CDR1 is LNHDA and CDR2 is SQIVND (reference sequence). V was cut by 4 bases and J by 0 bases, with 13 bases left in between. CDR3 in amino acids: CASSTQGPSSGANVLTF. The DNA of the CDR3 is TGTGCCAGTAGTACCCAGGGCCCCTCCTCTGGGGCCAACGTCCTGACTTTC.

This clonotype was seen repeatedly, ten times or more. This rearrangement joins TRBV9 to TRBJ2-7; a possible D gene is TRBD1 (6 bases). With 0 bases removed from V and 6 bases from J, the gap between germline ends came to 10 bases. Germline V gene data show CDR1 as SGDLS and CDR2 as YYNGEE. The CDR3 loop spans 13 amino acids. CDR3 amino acids: CASSVGGRGEQYF. CDR3 bases: TGTGCCAGCAGCGTAGGGGGGCGCGGCGAGCAGTACTTC.

A few counts support this clonotype. The chain has TRBV2 and TRBJ1-1; D is undetermined. CDR3 length: 14 residues. Germline CDR1 and CDR2: SNHLY and FYNNEI. Trimming took off 7 bases at V and 1 base at J, with 13 bases between the two ends. The CDR3 protein is CASKKLVANTEAFF. In DNA form, the CDR3 reads TGTGCCAGCAAGAAACTTGTGGCGAACACTGAAGCTTTCTTT.

This clonotype was observed at least ten times. The chain recombines TRBV12-3 or TRBV12-4 with TRBJ1-5; 8 bases agree with TRBD1. CDR3 size: 14 residues. J was trimmed by 4 bases and V by 6 bases; bases with no gene match: 5. This CDR3 reads CASRPTGANQPQHF. CDR3 nucleotide sequence: TGTGCCAGCAGACCGACAGGGGCAAATCAGCCCCAGCATTTT.

This clonotype occurred many times. The chain links TRBV29-1 to TRBJ2-7, with 7 positions matching TRBD1. The CDR3 spans 13 residues. V trimming: 7 bases; J trimming: 1 base; junction bases outside the gene matches: 7. Germline loops: CDR1 SQVTM, CDR2 ANQGSEA. The CDR3 protein is CSAQTGKSYEQYF. The CDR3 nucleotides read TGCAGCGCCCAGACAGGGAAATCCTACGAGCAGTACTTC.

This clonotype was seen repeatedly, ten times or more. The chain couples TRBV6-1 to TRBJ1-2; TRBD1 might be the D (6 bases). Trimming cost V 5 bases and J 8 bases, with 15 bases left between them. Germline CDR1 is MNHNS and CDR2 is SASEGT. This CDR3 has 13 residues. CDR3 in amino acids: CASSSRVGGGYTF. DNA of the CDR3: TGTGCCAGCAGTAGCAGGGTAGGGGGAGGCTACACCTTC.

This chain uses TRBV19 with TRBJ2-2; D remains unclear. The germline V gene encodes CDR1 LNHDA and CDR2 SQIVND (reference sequence). Trimming shortened V by 3 bases and J by 6 bases, and 5 bases separated the two germline ends. The CDR3 runs 12 residues. As DNA, the CDR3 is TGTGCCAGTAGTATGTCGGCCGGGGAGCTGTTTTTT. Protein product: CASSMSAGELFF.